A single sample is the source of the 14 T cell receptor beta chains below, sequenced in a study of tumor and adjacent non-tumor tissue in lung cancer. The template was RNA from unsorted bulk tissue. TCRbeta libraries were built with three rounds of nested PCR, modified from ARM-PCR. TCRdb independently ran MiXCR on the multiplex PCR reads; one entry per CDR3 protein. The sample shows roughly 200,000 distinct CDR3 sequences, approximately 74% of them seen only once. Sequencing was done on a sample of lung tumor tissue. Receptors originate from a man aged 55-75 years with non-small cell lung cancer.

Worth noting for this clonotype: The CDR3 does not close with the conserved phenylalanine or tryptophan, likely indicating a read error. The V gene is TRBV11-2, the J gene TRBJ1-6, with a tentative D call TRBD1 (6 bases). This CDR3 contains 15 residues. From germline, CDR1 is SGHAT and CDR2 FQNNGV. CDR3 DNA: TGTGCCAGCAGTTTAGGGGGGACCAATAATTCACCCCTCCACTAT. This translates into CASSLGGTNNSPLHY.

Worth noting for this clonotype: Compared with germline, one end of the junction differs, possibly owing to a read error. The chain links TRBV6-5 to TRBJ2-3; D not resolved. This CDR3 is 13 amino acids long. CDR1 and CDR2 from the germline V gene are MNHEY and SVGAGI. In DNA, the CDR3 is TGTGCCAGCAGGTCCTCAGGCACAGATACGCGGTATTTT. It codes for CASRSSGTDTRYF.

The chain uses TRBV11-2 and TRBJ1-2; the D gene is possibly TRBD1 (6 bases). Trimming took off 2 bases at V and 5 bases at J, with 15 bases between the two ends. Germline assignment: CDR1 SGHAT and CDR2 FQNNGV. This CDR3 has 15 amino acids. Here the CDR3 reads CASSLLMGGLYGYTF. The CDR3 DNA reads TGTGCCAGCAGCTTACTCATGGGGGGGCTTTATGGCTACACCTTC.

This chain links TRBV6-1 with TRBJ1-5, with D possibly being TRBD1 (6 bases). The germline gives CDR1 MNHNS, CDR2 SASEGT. V was clipped by 6 bases and J by 9 bases, with 21 bases between them. CDR3 length: 15 residues. The CDR3 reads CASRDGTWGGGPQHF. The CDR3 region has the DNA TGTGCCAGCAGGGACGGGACATGGGGAGGGGGGCCCCAGCATTTT.

About this clonotype itself: A much larger clone sits a single nucleotide away, making a read error possible. This chain joins TRBV20-1 and TRBJ1-2; D call uncertain. Trimming removed 3 bases at V and 10 bases at J, with 9 bases between. The germline CDR1 and CDR2 sequences are DFQATT and SNEGSKA (reference sequence). The CDR3 contains 10 residues. Here the CDR3 reads CSASTEIYTF. For the CDR3, the DNA is TGCAGTGCTAGCACGGAAATCTACACCTTC.

This clonotype was counted once. This may arise from a read error, as a much more abundant clone is one base away. This rearrangement joins TRBV24-1 to TRBJ1-1; the match to TRBD1 covers 7 bases. The length of the CDR3 is 14 residues. Looked up from germline, CDR1 is KGHDR and CDR2 is SFDVKD. The CDR3 spells CATREGQTNTGAFF. In DNA form, the CDR3 reads TGTGCCACCAGGGAGGGACAGACGAACACTGGAGCTTTCTTT.

As for this clonotype: This sequence may be a read error, since a much larger clone differs from it by one base. This rearrangement joins TRBV20-1 to TRBJ1-2; D ambiguous. The V and J ends lost 5 bases and 5 bases respectively, with 9 bases between them. CDR3 length: 11 amino acids. Per the germline V gene, CDR1 is DFQATT and CDR2 is SNEGSKA (reference sequence). This chain's CDR3 is CSAPRDYGYTF. Here the CDR3 DNA reads TGCAGTGCTCCAAGGGATTATGGCTACACCTTC.

Notes on this clonotype: Being one base from a much bigger clone, this may be a read error. The CDR3 spells CSGTGHLNTEAFF. In DNA, the CDR3 is TGCAGCGGCACGGGACACTTGAACACTGAAGCTTTCTTT. J is TRBJ1-1 and V is TRBV29-1, with a tentative D call TRBD1 (6 bases). Germline V CDR1 and CDR2: SQVTM, ANQGSEA. This CDR3 region has 13 residues. The ends were cut back, 7 bases at V and 0 bases at J, with 12 bases in the middle.

A remark on this clonotype: A single base separates this from a much larger clone, so it may be a read error. As the CDR3 is not closed by the conserved phenylalanine or tryptophan, this likely results from a read error. The chain uses TRBV29-1 and TRBJ1-1, with D possibly matching TRBD1 (5 bases). Germline V gene data show CDR1 as SQVTM and CDR2 as ANQGSEA. The CDR3 covers 14 residues. The germline V and J ends were trimmed by 7 bases and 0 bases, with 15 bases remaining between them. This chain's CDR3 is CSAPRGGVNTEAFL. The CDR3 DNA sequence: TGCAGCGCTCCCCGTGGGGGAGTGAACACTGAAGCTTTCTTA.

On this clonotype itself: The conserved phenylalanine or tryptophan is not found at the CDR3 terminus, so this likely reflects a read error. The chain has TRBV29-1 and TRBJ2-5, with 9 bases fitting TRBD1. Germline V gives CDR1 SQVTM, CDR2 ANQGSEA. V lost 8 bases, J lost 5 bases, and 9 bases stayed unmatched. The CDR3 runs 13 residues. The DNA for the CDR3 is TGCAGCAAACAGGGGGCCGAAGGGGAGACCCAGTACTTA. This codes for CSKQGAEGETQYL.

In this sample, this clonotype turned up a few times. The rearrangement uses TRBV6-5 and TRBJ2-5, with a tentative D call TRBD2 (7 bases). CDR1 and CDR2 (germline): MNHEY, SVGAGI. The CDR3 spans 14 residues. The V gene lost 5 bases and the J gene lost 11 bases, with 21 bases spanning the gap. The CDR3 here is CASSDSRTAGAQYF. CDR3 sequence (DNA): TGTGCCAGCAGTGATAGCCGGACCGCGGGGGCTCAGTACTTC.

This clonotype was detected only a few times. V and J are TRBV4-2 and TRBJ2-3; 10 positions match TRBD2. The CDR3 is 16 residues long. V shed 3 bases, J shed 1 base, and the junction held 4 bases outside the gene matches. Germline assignment: CDR1 LGHNA and CDR2 YNFKEQ. The CDR3 DNA is TGTGCCAGCAGCCATGATCTAGCGGGGGGCACAGATACGCAGTATTTT. Its translation: CASSHDLAGGTDTQYF.

A note on this clonotype: This may come from a read error, since a much larger clone is one base off. The chain uses TRBV6-6 and TRBJ2-4; D not resolved. V lost 2 bases, J lost 0 bases, and 8 bases lay in between. Germline V gene sequence: CDR1 MNHNY, CDR2 SVGAGI (reference sequence). The CDR3 length is 15 residues. CDR3 loop: CASSYGGQAKNIQYF. The CDR3 region has the DNA TGTGCCAGCAGTTACGGTGGCCAAGCCAAAAACATTCAGTACTTC.

The chain is built from TRBV11-3 and TRBJ2-1; D might be TRBD2 (5 bases). Trimming removed 1 base from V and 11 bases from J, with 15 bases in between. This CDR3 has 14 amino acids. From germline, CDR1 is SGHNT and CDR2 YENEEA. Here the CDR3 reads CASSLVTPPSKQFF. Written as DNA, the CDR3 is TGTGCCAGCAGCTTAGTTACACCCCCTAGCAAGCAGTTCTTC. Combining the CDR3 with reference TRBV11-3 and TRBJ2-1 gives the whole variable domain EAGVVQSPRYKIIEKKQPVAFWCNPISGHNTLYWYLQNLGQGPELLIRYENEEAVDDSQLPKDRFSAERLKGVDSTLKIQPAELGDSAVYLCASSLVTPPSKQFFGPGTRLTVL.